Presented here are 20 T cell receptor beta chains from one specimen sequenced in a study of control samples from healthy donors and cancer patients. Profiled with immunoSEQ multiplex PCR; TCRdb holds only in-frame clones, not every one. The profile covers about 250,000 clones, with over 75% appearing a single time and 10% to 15% taken by the ten largest. Sequences were obtained from PBMCs. All receptors derive from a woman aged 60-75 years with lung cancer.

The chain combines TRBV6-1 with TRBJ2-1; D is unclear. Germline values: CDR1 MNHNS, CDR2 SASEGT. The CDR3 length is 12 residues. V was shortened by 3 bases and J by 10 bases, with 10 bases between the two germline ends. The CDR3 sequence: CASSDGRREQFF. The CDR3 nucleotides are TGTGCCAGCAGTGATGGGCGTCGGGAGCAGTTCTTC.

The chain is built from TRBV4-1 and TRBJ1-2; 8 bases map to TRBD1. Trimming took 1 base from V and 6 from J; bases not matched to a gene: 13. The CDR3 extends over 17 amino acids. Germline V gene data show CDR1 as MGHRA and CDR2 as YSYEKL. The CDR3 DNA follows: TGCGCCAGCAGCCAAGTAGGACAGGGAGGAGTGGAGAATGGCTACACCTTC. Its translation is CASSQVGQGGVENGYTF.

The gene calls are TRBV15 and TRBJ1-2; 9 nucleotides align to TRBD1. CDR3 length: 13 residues. Germline V gene data show CDR1 as LNHNV and CDR2 as YYDKDF (reference sequence). J gave up 5 bases and V 9 bases, and 7 bases lay outside the gene matches. The CDR3 coding sequence is TGTGCCACTGGACAGGGGAATGGGTATGGCTACACCTTC. Residues: CATGQGNGYGYTF.

The chain combines TRBV6-1 with TRBJ1-6, with no clear D. Deletions cut 3 bases from V and 6 bases from J, with 6 bases between. The CDR3 runs 13 residues. Germline values: CDR1 MNHNS, CDR2 SASEGT. The CDR3 sequence: CASSDQPNSPLHF. CDR3 nucleotides: TGTGCCAGCAGTGATCAGCCTAATTCACCCCTCCACTTT.

The chain links TRBV5-1 to TRBJ2-1, with 7 bases fitting TRBD2. CDR1 and CDR2 from the germline V gene are SGHRS and YFSETQ. Trimming at V came to 5 bases and at J to 6 bases, leaving 11 bases not matched to a gene. The CDR3 runs 15 residues. CDR3 sequence: CASSGAGDPTNEQFF. CDR3 bases: TGCGCCAGCAGTGGGGCGGGAGACCCCACCAATGAGCAGTTCTTC.

The V and J genes are TRBV5-5 and TRBJ2-7, with 9 bases identical to TRBD2. Trimming removed 4 bases from V and 7 bases from J; junction bases left unmatched: 6. Germline V gene sequence: CDR1 SGHKS, CDR2 YYEKEE (reference sequence). The CDR3 is made up of 13 amino acids. The CDR3 protein is CASSPYLAGEQYF. The DNA of the CDR3 is TGTGCCAGCAGCCCGTATCTAGCGGGGGAGCAGTACTTC.

The V gene is TRBV19, the J gene TRBJ1-1, with D possibly being TRBD1 (5 bases). Germline CDR1 and CDR2: LNHDA and SQIVND (reference sequence). The ends were cut back, 6 bases at V and 4 bases at J, with 12 bases in the middle. The CDR3 spans 13 residues. For the CDR3, the DNA is TGTGCCAGTAGCTTGGGGGGGATCACTGAAGCTTTCTTT. Its protein product is CASSLGGITEAFF.

The genes are TRBV29-1 and TRBJ1-1, with 9 bases that match TRBD1. J gave up 6 bases and V 4 bases, and 9 bases lay outside the gene matches. The CDR3 runs 14 residues. Germline V gives CDR1 SQVTM, CDR2 ANQGSEA. As DNA, the CDR3 is TGCAGCGTTGCGGCTCCGAACAGGGGGCCTGAAGCTTTCTTT. Its protein product is CSVAAPNRGPEAFF.

V and J are TRBV6-6 and TRBJ2-1; D not resolved. V lost 4 bases and J lost 6, with 4 bases in between. The CDR3 runs to 11 residues. Per the germline V gene, CDR1 is MNHNY and CDR2 is SVGAGI (reference sequence). The CDR3 sequence is CASSLTNEQFF. The DNA of the CDR3 is TGTGCCAGCAGTTTGACCAATGAGCAGTTCTTC.

V is TRBV3-1 (or the pseudogene TRBV3-2) and J is TRBJ2-1, with TRBD2 matching over 8 bases. The CDR3 length is 15 residues. With V trimmed by 2 bases and J by 4 bases, 4 bases remained unmatched. The germline CDR1 and CDR2 sequences are LGHDT and YNNKEL (reference sequence). CDR3 amino acids: CASSQMSSGYNEQFF. In nucleotides, the CDR3 is TGTGCCAGCAGCCAAATGTCTAGCGGGTACAATGAGCAGTTCTTC.

The chain uses TRBV12-3 or TRBV12-4 and TRBJ2-5; no firm D call. The V end lost 4 bases, the J end lost 5 bases, and 8 bases lay between the germline ends. CDR3 length: 12 residues. As DNA, the CDR3 is TGTGCCAGCAGTTCAACCGGGGAGACCCAGTACTTC. Amino acid sequence: CASSSTGETQYF.

The chain carries TRBV9 and TRBJ1-2; D unresolved. Germline V CDR1 and CDR2: SGDLS, YYNGEE. This CDR3 comprises 14 residues. Trimming removed 0 bases from V and 1 base from J, with 7 bases in between. CDR3 protein: CASSVGYGNYGYTF. DNA for the CDR3: TGTGCCAGCAGCGTAGGGTACGGTAACTATGGCTACACCTTC.

The DNA for the CDR3 is TGTGCCAGCAGCCCCGGGGTAGGGGCCTCCAATCAGCCCCAGCATTTT. Amino acid sequence: CASSPGVGASNQPQHF. The chain is built from TRBV9 and TRBJ1-5; weak D call: TRBD1 (5 bases). Germline assignment: CDR1 SGDLS and CDR2 YYNGEE. This CDR3 region has 16 residues. The germline V and J ends were trimmed by 4 bases and 3 bases, with 17 bases remaining between them.

This clone has a single count. The V gene is TRBV5-5, the J gene TRBJ2-7, with D perhaps TRBD2 (6 bases). Germline CDR1 is SGHKS and CDR2 is YYEKEE (reference sequence). The CDR3 totals 15 residues. V was cut by 2 bases and J by 1 base, with 13 bases left in between. DNA of the CDR3: TGTGCCAGCAGCTTCGGAGGGGTCCATTCCTACGAGCAGTACTTC. This sequence encodes CASSFGGVHSYEQYF.

The CDR3 protein is CASSWDREVDEQYF. CDR3 nucleotides: TGTGCCAGCAGCTGGGACAGGGAGGTGGACGAGCAGTACTTC. The rearrangement joins TRBV11-2 to TRBJ2-7, with 9 bases lining up with TRBD1. The V and J ends lost 4 bases and 5 bases, in that order; junction bases with no gene match: 6. Germline CDR1 SGHAT, CDR2 FQNNGV. CDR3 size: 14 residues.

This chain uses TRBV24-1 with TRBJ1-1; TRBD1 matches 10 bases. Germline V gene data show CDR1 as KGHDR and CDR2 as SFDVKD. The CDR3 loop spans 16 amino acids. V lost 3 bases and J lost 5; bases outside the gene matches: 8. The CDR3 nucleotides read TGTGCCACCAGTGATCACCTGGACAGGGGGGAAACTGAAGCTTTCTTT. This sequence encodes CATSDHLDRGETEAFF.

The chain combines TRBV6-4 with TRBJ1-3; TRBD1 matches at 8 bases. V was pared by 11 bases and J by 0 bases, with 9 bases of the junction left unmatched. The CDR3 runs 15 residues. Germline values: CDR1 MRHNA, CDR2 SNTAGT. As DNA, the CDR3 is TGTGCCGGAGGACAGGGTGTCTACTCTGGAAACACCATATATTTT. Translation gives CAGGQGVYSGNTIYF.

This clone has just a few counts. This sequence joins TRBV5-1 and TRBJ2-7; 7 positions agree with TRBD1. Germline V CDR1 and CDR2: SGHRS, YFSETQ. The CDR3 consists of 13 residues. Trimming at V came to 6 bases and at J to 0 bases, leaving 3 bases not matched to a gene. In nucleotides, the CDR3 is TGCGCCAGCACGGGACAGAGCTCCTACGAGCAGTACTTC. Translation gives CASTGQSSYEQYF.

This clone was seen a single time. This sequence joins TRBV11-1 and TRBJ2-3; TRBD2 might be the D (7 bases). Per the germline V gene, CDR1 is SGHAT and CDR2 is FQDESV (reference sequence). This CDR3 contains 16 residues. V was trimmed by 0 bases and J by 1 base, leaving 11 bases between them. As DNA, the CDR3 is TGTGCCAGCAGCTTAGCGGGGGGGCTCGGCACAGATACGCAGTATTTT. Translation: CASSLAGGLGTDTQYF.

This clone was seen only a few times. The chain is built from TRBV19 and TRBJ1-5; D is unclear. Trimming cost V 6 bases and J 3 bases, with 18 bases left between them. This CDR3 is 16 amino acids long. The germline CDR1 and CDR2 sequences are LNHDA and SQIVND (reference sequence). CDR3 sequence: CASRAGVQLLNQPQHF. In DNA form, the CDR3 reads TGTGCCAGTAGGGCTGGGGTACAGCTACTCAATCAGCCCCAGCATTTT.